The clone carrying this TCR beta chain was observed a few times. What it binds is not known. The sample comes from a study of CD8+ T cells in alopecia areata. The study, taken as a whole, reports: Relative to normal scalp, lesional scalp, especially alopecia totalis/universalis, showed higher clonality. Mice showed TCR sharing more clearly than patients did, possibly owing to HLA.

Extracted from the samples, RNA was reverse transcribed into cDNA to serve as the sequencing template. Assay used: immunoSEQ multiplex PCR; TCRdb lists only in-frame clones, some missing. Among more than 95,000 clones listed, around two fifths were seen once. Germline assignment: CDR1 GTSNPN and CDR2 SVGIG (reference sequence). V was trimmed by 5 bases and J by 0 bases, leaving 5 bases between them. The CDR3 length is 11 residues. This TCR came from a human donor with alopecia areata. The sequenced material came from CD4+ T cells sorted from blood. The rearrangement joins TRBV30 to TRBJ2-7; D is undetermined. The CDR3 coding sequence is TGTGCCTGGGCGACCTCCTACGAGCAGTACTTC. It codes for CAWATSYEQYF.